Listed here are 16 T cell receptor beta chains from one sample, sequenced in a study of blood T cell repertoires in COVID-19. Measured with immunoSEQ multiplex PCR; TCRdb has only the in-frame clones, and not every one. The table has about 68,000 clones, roughly 80% seen once; the top ten hold roughly 20%. Sequencing was done on a sample of peripheral blood. The receptors were sampled from a human donor in a cohort sampled during active COVID-19.

This chain links TRBV2 with TRBJ2-2, with a possible D match to TRBD1 (6 bases). The CDR3 runs 15 residues. Germline-derived CDR1 and CDR2 are SNHLY and FYNNEI. With 4 bases removed from V and 5 bases from J, the gap between germline ends came to 14 bases. The DNA of the CDR3 is TGTGCCAGCAGTGGGGCAGGGGCTGGTACCGGGGAGCTGTTTTTT. Translated, it gives CASSGAGAGTGELFF.

With regard to this clone: Other nucleotide sequences from this sample produce the same CDR3. The chain uses TRBV24-1 and TRBJ2-7, with 9 bases lining up with TRBD1. The junction had 2 bases not matched to a gene; V was cut back by 3 bases and J by 3 bases. The CDR3 contains 14 residues. CDR1 and CDR2 (germline): KGHDR, SFDVKD. The CDR3 sequence is CATSDADRGYEQYF. Here the CDR3 DNA reads TGTGCCACCAGTGATGCGGACAGGGGCTACGAGCAGTACTTC.

The chain couples TRBV14 to TRBJ2-1; TRBD2 is a possible D gene (6 bases). Trimming cost V 3 bases and J 3 bases, with 18 bases left between them. Per the germline V gene, CDR1 is SGHDN and CDR2 is FVKESK. This CDR3 has 17 amino acids. The CDR3 DNA reads TGTGCCAGCAGCCAGTACCTGTCGGGAGCCGTCTACAATGAGCAGTTCTTC. This gives the protein CASSQYLSGAVYNEQFF.

This clone has just one count. The rearrangement joins TRBV4-2 to TRBJ2-3, with 10 bases fitting TRBD1. V was clipped by 4 bases and J by 4 bases; unmatched bases: 8. This CDR3 spans 16 amino acids. CDR1 LGHNA and CDR2 YNFKEQ come from the germline V gene. As DNA, the CDR3 is TGTGCCAGCAGCCCCCGGACAGGGGGGCGTTCAGATACGCAGTATTTT. Translating gives CASSPRTGGRSDTQYF.

CDR3 nucleotide sequence: TGTGCCAGCAGCTCAACTAGCGGGAGGGGGCTCAGGTCTACAGAGACCCAGTACTTC. It encodes CASSSTSGRGLRSTETQYF. The chain is built from TRBV6-2 or TRBV6-3 and TRBJ2-5, with 13 nucleotides matching TRBD2. The V segment lost 6 bases and the J segment 4 bases; nucleotides outside the gene matches: 17. Germline-derived CDR1 and CDR2 are MNHEY and SVGEGT. This CDR3 is built from 19 residues.

This rearrangement joins TRBV5-1 to TRBJ2-2; 7 nucleotides line up with TRBD1. From germline, CDR1 is SGHRS and CDR2 YFSETQ. This CDR3 has 16 residues. With 4 bases clipped from V and 2 bases from J, the junction kept 8 bases outside the gene matches. Here the CDR3 reads CASSHVDRVNTGELFF. The DNA of the CDR3 is TGCGCCAGCAGCCACGTAGACAGGGTTAACACCGGGGAGCTGTTTTTT.

The chain combines TRBV11-2 with TRBJ2-1; 8 bases map to TRBD2. The CDR3 length is 19 residues. V shed 3 bases and J 5 bases; nucleotides not matched to a gene: 18. Germline CDR1 reads SGHAT; CDR2 reads FQNNGV. CDR3 residues: CASSLTSVREGLRNNEQFF. The DNA of the CDR3 is TGTGCCAGCAGCTTGACCAGCGTACGGGAGGGCCTCAGGAACAATGAGCAGTTCTTC.

This chain links TRBV6-5 with TRBJ1-6; D gene uncertain. This CDR3 spans 12 amino acids. The germline V gene encodes CDR1 MNHEY and CDR2 SVGAGI. V was trimmed by 7 bases and J by 7 bases, leaving 8 bases between them. CDR3 in DNA: TGTGCCAGCATCGGGAGGAATTCACCCCTCCACTTT. Translation: CASIGRNSPLHF.

The V call is TRBV28, the J call TRBJ1-1; 8 bases match TRBD1. This CDR3 has 15 amino acids. The V segment lost 6 bases and the J segment 2 bases; nucleotides outside the gene matches: 8. Germline lookup yields CDR1 MDHEN and CDR2 SYDVKM. Written as DNA, the CDR3 is TGTGCCAGCAGGCTCCAGGGGGCGGGCAACACTGAAGCTTTCTTT. It yields the protein CASRLQGAGNTEAFF. Based on the CDR3 plus reference TRBV28 and TRBJ1-1, the full variable domain is DVKVTQSSRYLVKRTGEKVFLECVQDMDHENMFWYRQDPGLGLRLIYFSYDVKMKEKGDIPEGYSVSREKKERFSLILESASTNQTSMYLCASRLQGAGNTEAFFGQGTRLTVV.

V gene TRBV2 combines with J gene TRBJ2-5; the D gene is possibly TRBD2 (5 bases). CDR1 and CDR2 (germline): SNHLY, FYNNEI. This CDR3 comprises 15 residues. Deletions cut 4 bases from V and 5 bases from J, with 17 bases between. The CDR3 DNA sequence: TGTGCCAGCAGTGCCTTAGAGGGAGACGTGGAGACCCAGTACTTC. Amino acids: CASSALEGDVETQYF.

The genes are TRBV27 and TRBJ2-6; 7 nucleotides match TRBD1. Per the germline V gene, CDR1 is MNHEY and CDR2 is SMNVEV (reference sequence). The CDR3 is made up of 15 amino acids. The junction had 3 bases not matched to a gene; V was cut back by 5 bases and J by 2 bases. DNA of the CDR3: TGTGCCAGCAGTAACCAGGGGGCTGGGGCCAACGTCCTGACTTTC. Translation: CASSNQGAGANVLTF. Based on the CDR3 plus reference TRBV27 and TRBJ2-6, the full variable domain is EAQVTQNPRYLITVTGKKLTVTCSQNMNHEYMSWYRQDPGLGLRQIYYSMNVEVTDKGDVPEGYKVSRKEKRNFPLILESPSPNQTSLYFCASSNQGAGANVLTFGAGSRLTVL.

This clone has a handful of counts. In nucleotides, the CDR3 is TGTGCCAGCACACGGCAGGCGACCTACGAGCAGTACTTC. The encoded protein is CASTRQATYEQYF. V is TRBV11-2 and J is TRBJ2-7; D not certain. V was cut by 7 bases and J by 2 bases, with 12 bases left in between. Looked up from germline, CDR1 is SGHAT and CDR2 is FQNNGV. The CDR3 totals 13 residues. Variable domain in full (rest from reference TRBV11-2 and TRBJ2-7): EAGVAQSPRYKIIEKRQSVAFWCNPISGHATLYWYQQILGQGPKLLIQFQNNGVVDDSQLPKDRFSAERLKGVDSTLKIQPAKLEDSAVYLCASTRQATYEQYFGPGTRLTVT.

The chain uses TRBV7-2 and TRBJ2-6; 7 nucleotides line up with TRBD1. V lost 2 bases to trimming and J lost 0 bases; unmatched junction nucleotides: 7. Per germline, CDR1 SGHTA and CDR2 FQGNSA. The CDR3 contains 18 residues. CDR3: CASSLTLQGFSGANVLTF. The CDR3 DNA reads as TGTGCCAGCAGCTTAACCCTACAGGGGTTCTCTGGGGCCAACGTCCTGACTTTC. The variable domain in full, with the rest retrieved from reference TRBV7-2 and TRBJ2-6, is GAGVSQSPSNKVTEKGKDVELRCDPISGHTALYWYRQSLGQGLEFLIYFQGNSAPDKSGLPSDRFSAERTGGSVSTLTIQRTQQEDSAVYLCASSLTLQGFSGANVLTFGAGSRLTVL.

This clone was seen a few times. CDR3 nucleotide sequence: TGTGCCAGCAGGGGACAATTTAATAATTCACCCCTCCACTTT. This gives the protein CASRGQFNNSPLHF. V usage is TRBV2 and J usage is TRBJ1-6, with D maybe TRBD1 (6 bases). In germline, CDR1 is SNHLY, CDR2 FYNNEI. V lost 6 bases and J lost 5, with 11 bases in between. CDR3 size: 14 residues.

J is TRBJ2-7 and V is TRBV7-2; 7 nucleotides line up with TRBD1. Germline loops: CDR1 SGHTA, CDR2 FQGNSA. J was trimmed by 1 base and V by 6 bases; bases with no gene match: 6. The CDR3 sequence is 14 residues long. In DNA form, the CDR3 reads TGTGCCAGCAGAACCGCGACAGGGTCCTACGAGCAGTACTTC. Amino acids: CASRTATGSYEQYF.

The J gene is TRBJ2-5, the V gene TRBV5-1; D is perhaps TRBD1 (6 bases). This CDR3 comprises 15 residues. CDR1 and CDR2 (germline): SGHRS, YFSETQ. V dropped 4 bases and J dropped 3 bases, with 16 bases sitting between them. Written as DNA, the CDR3 is TGCGCCAGCAGCCGGGCCGGGACACCCGAAGAGACCCAGTACTTC. Its protein is CASSRAGTPEETQYF. The variable domain in full, with the rest retrieved from reference TRBV5-1 and TRBJ2-5, is KAGVTQTPRYLIKTRGQQVTLSCSPISGHRSVSWYQQTPGQGLQFLFEYFSETQRNKGNFPGRFSGRQFSNSRSEMNVSTLELGDSALYLCASSRAGTPEETQYFGPGTRLLVL.